This T cell receptor beta chain was recovered during a study of regulatory T cells in long-lasting Graves disease. Study as a whole: Antithyroid drugs had been taken by newly diagnosed Graves' patients for under 3 months.

CDR1 is SGHDT, CDR2 YYEEEE, per germline. The CDR3 has 12 amino acids. Between the trimmed V and J ends, which lost 5 bases and 3 bases, there was a span of 9 bases. The time point here: newly diagnosed GD, antithyroid drugs for less than 3 months. PBMC RNA was the source of the TCR library. Both iRepertoire HTBI primers and Arm-PCR of CDR3 regions were used to build the TCR beta libraries. In the original processing: Taken together, the samples had 55 to 65 TRBV and 13 to 15 TRBJ segments identified. A single record per CDR3 protein comes from TCRdb applying MiXCR to the multiplex PCR reads. TCRdb's processing, not the study's, gives the V and J calls here. The sample holds 250,000 to 300,000 distinct CDR3 sequences, approximately 20% seen once. The sample was also reused in another study, on T cells in Graves' hyperthyroidism and ophthalmopathy. From that paper: The study left out patients who had uncontrolled infection, other autoimmune disease, pregnancy or lactation. In making diagnoses, clinical symptoms, serum thyroxine and TRAb, thyroid ultrasound and orbital computed tomography were all used.

This sequence originates from a woman aged 30 to 39 with Graves disease. V usage is TRBV5-6 and J usage is TRBJ2-7; unclear D gene. Here the sequenced sample was peripheral blood mononuclear cells (PBMCs), taken at new diagnosis, from a patient treated with antithyroid drugs. The DNA of the CDR3 is TGTGCCAGCAGTTACCGTTACTACGAGCAGTACTTC. It yields the protein CASSYRYYEQYF.